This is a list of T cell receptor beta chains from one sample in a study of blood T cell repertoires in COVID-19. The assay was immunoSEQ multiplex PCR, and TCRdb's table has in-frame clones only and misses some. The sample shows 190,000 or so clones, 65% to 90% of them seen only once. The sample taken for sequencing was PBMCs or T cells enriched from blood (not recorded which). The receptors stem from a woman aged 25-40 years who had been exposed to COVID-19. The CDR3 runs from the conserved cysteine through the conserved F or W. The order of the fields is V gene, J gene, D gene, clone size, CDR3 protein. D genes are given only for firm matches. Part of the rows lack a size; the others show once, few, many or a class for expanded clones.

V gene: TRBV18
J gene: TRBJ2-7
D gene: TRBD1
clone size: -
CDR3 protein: CASSRTGGSPSYEQYF

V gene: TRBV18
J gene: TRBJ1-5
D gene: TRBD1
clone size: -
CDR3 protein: CASSPGTGGNQPQHF

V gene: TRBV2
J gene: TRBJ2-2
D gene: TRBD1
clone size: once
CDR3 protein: CASRSDRANTGELFF

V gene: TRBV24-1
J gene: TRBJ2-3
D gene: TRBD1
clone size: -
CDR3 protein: CATSERQGSTDTQYF

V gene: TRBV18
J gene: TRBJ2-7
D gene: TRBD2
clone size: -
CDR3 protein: CASSAGRGSYEQYF

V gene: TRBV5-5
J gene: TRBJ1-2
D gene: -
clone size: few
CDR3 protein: CASSLGAHITNYGYTF

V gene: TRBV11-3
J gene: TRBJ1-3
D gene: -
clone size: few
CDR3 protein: CASSDWSSGNTIYF

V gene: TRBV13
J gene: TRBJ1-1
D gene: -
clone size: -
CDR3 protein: CASSTRGRLNTEAFF

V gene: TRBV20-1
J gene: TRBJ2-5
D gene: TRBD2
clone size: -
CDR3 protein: CSAFSGETQYF

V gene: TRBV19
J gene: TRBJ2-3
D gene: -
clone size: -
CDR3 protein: CASSIGPGFPDTQYF

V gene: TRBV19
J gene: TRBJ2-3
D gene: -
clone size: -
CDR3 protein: CASSIGLRGASGDTQYF

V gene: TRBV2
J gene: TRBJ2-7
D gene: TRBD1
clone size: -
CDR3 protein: CASSGQGGREQYF

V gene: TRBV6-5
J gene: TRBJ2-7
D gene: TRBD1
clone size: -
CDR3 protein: CASSSGDRAYEQYF

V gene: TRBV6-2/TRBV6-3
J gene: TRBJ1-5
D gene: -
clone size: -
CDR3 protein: CASSRLGHHDVWPQHF

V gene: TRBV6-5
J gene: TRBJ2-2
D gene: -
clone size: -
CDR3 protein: CASSYEGANTGELFF

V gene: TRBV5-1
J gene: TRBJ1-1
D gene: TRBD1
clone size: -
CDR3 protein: CASSYDRATEAFF

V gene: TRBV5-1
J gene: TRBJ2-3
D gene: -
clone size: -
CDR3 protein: CASSLVDVQADTQYF

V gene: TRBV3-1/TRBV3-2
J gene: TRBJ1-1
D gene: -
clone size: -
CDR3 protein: CASSQEIWNTEAFF

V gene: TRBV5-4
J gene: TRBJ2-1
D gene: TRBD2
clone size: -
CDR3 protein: CASSLGGLANSYNEQFF

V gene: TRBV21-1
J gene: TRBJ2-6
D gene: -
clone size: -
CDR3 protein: CASSKTGLSGANVLTF

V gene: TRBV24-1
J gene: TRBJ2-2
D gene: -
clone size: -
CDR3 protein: CATSDLRDSYTGELFF

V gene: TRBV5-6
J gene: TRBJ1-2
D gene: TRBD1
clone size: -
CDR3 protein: CASSFRDSLIGNYGYTF

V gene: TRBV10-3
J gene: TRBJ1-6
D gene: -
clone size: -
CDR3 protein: CAIRGSRLELQGSDSPLHF

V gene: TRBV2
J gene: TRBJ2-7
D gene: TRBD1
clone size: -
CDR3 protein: CASGDRASFYEQYF

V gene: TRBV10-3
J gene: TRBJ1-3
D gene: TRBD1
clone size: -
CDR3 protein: CASTGGDLSGNTIYF

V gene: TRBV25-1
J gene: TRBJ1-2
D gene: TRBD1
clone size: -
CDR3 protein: CASSEGQGETYGYTF

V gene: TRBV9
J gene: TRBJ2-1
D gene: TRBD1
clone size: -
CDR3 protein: CASSSRDRSNEQFF

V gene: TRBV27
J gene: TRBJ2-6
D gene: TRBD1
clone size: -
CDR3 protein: CASSLGRGLPGANVLTF

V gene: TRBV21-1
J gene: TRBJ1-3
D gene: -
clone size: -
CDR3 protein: CASRPTGTGNTIYF

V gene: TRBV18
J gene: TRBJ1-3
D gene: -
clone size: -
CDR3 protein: CASSPSGSSGNTIYF

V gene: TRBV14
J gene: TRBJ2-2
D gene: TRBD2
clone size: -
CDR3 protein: CASSPSSGGRNGELFF

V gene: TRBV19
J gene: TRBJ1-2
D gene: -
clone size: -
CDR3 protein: CASSIKMGQSYGYTF

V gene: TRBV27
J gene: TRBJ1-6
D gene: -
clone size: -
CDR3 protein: CASSSRWDNAGSPLHF

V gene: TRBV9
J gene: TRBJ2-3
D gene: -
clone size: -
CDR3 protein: CASTRGSGTDTQYF

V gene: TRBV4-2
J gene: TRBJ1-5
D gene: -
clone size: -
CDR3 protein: CASSGSNQPQHF

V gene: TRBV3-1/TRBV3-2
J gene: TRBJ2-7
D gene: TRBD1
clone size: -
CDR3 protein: CASSFDRANEDEQYF

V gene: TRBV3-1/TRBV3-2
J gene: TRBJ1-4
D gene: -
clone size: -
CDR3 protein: CASSRGTGVEKLFF

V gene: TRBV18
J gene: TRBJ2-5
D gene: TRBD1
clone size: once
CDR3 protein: CASSPRTGAETQYF

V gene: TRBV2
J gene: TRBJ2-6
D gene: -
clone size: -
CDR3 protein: CASPRGAGANVLTF

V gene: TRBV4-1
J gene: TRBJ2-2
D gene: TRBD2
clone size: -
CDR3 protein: CASSQEPKRGGLGELFF

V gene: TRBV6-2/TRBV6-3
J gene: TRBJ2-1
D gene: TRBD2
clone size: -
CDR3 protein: CASSPAGPYNEQFF

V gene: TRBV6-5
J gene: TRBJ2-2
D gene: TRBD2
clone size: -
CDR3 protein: CASSYAGANTGELFF

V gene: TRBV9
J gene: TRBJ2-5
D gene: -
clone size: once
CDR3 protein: CASSLSPQETQYF

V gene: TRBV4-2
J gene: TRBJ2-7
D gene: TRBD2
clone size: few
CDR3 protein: CASSRTSGADPEEQYF

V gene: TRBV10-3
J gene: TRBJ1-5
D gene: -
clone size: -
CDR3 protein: CAISDGTRKGNQPQHF

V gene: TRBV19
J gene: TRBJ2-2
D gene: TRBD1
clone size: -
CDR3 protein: CASSRRQGAGELFF

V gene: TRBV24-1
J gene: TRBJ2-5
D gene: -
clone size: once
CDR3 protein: CATSDSGWGRDQETQYF

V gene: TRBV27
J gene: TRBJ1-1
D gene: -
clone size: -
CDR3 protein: CASSFYRDTEAFF

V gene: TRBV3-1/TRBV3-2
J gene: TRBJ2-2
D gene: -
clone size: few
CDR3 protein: CASSPGHMNTGELFF

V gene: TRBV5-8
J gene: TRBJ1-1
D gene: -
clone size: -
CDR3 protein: CASPTSAFF